Listed here is a single TCR beta chain. The clone's antigen remains unknown. The sample holds no much larger clone one base away, and base qualities are not on file. The data stem from a study of cytotoxic CD8 clonotypes in ibrutinib-treated CLL (dated by TCRdb to the early 2020s). Background on the whole study: In this cohort, some 16 patients were treatment-naive and approximately ten were relapsed/refractory, while some 18 had unmutated IGHV. Partial responses were observed in about 25 patients and complete responses in 2; after a median follow-up of around 68 months, remission was maintained in approximately 14 patients and progression was observed in roughly twelve. Samples at response were collected after a median of 12 months of treatment, with a range of about 6 to 40 months. On average, each sample yielded 270,000 or so productive templates and tens of thousands of productive rearrangements. Longitudinal samples were available for about 30% of the roughly 90 trial participants. Cryopreserved peripheral blood mononuclear cells were obtained before treatment, at response, and at either sustained remission or disease progression. Patients were still on ibrutinib when every remission and progressive disease sample was collected.

On the study overall, not on this receptor specifically: Public clonotypes were rare and either contracted or stayed stable during treatment, and the rise in clonality at ibrutinib response reflected the expansion of private clonotypes. Baseline clonality was found to be higher than that of age-matched healthy donors and was strongly correlated with circulating CD8+ T-cell counts. At ibrutinib response clonality went up, during sustained remission it held steady, and at progression it dropped back toward baseline. Lymph node repertoires were not examined, and the timing of sampling was not matched between patients in sustained remission and those whose disease progressed.

For CDR1 and CDR2, the germline V gene lists SGDLS and YYNGEE. V is reduced by 3 bases and J by 8 bases, leaving a spacing of 21 bases between them. Inclusive of the bounding cysteine and phenylalanine, the CDR3 is 16 residues long. CDR3 DNA is the only sequence kept; it has 48 bases, read in frame from the first base. A MiSeq instrument was used for deep resolution sequencing, which targeted depths ranging from 1 in 1 million up to 1 in 200,000 T cells, with coverage averaging 10x for each clonotype. TCR beta libraries were generated with the immunoSEQ hsTCRB Kit. The paper's processing steps were these. ImmunoSEQ Data Assistant and ImmunoSEQ Analyzer were used for data analysis, and V, D and J genes were assigned according to IMGT definitions. Clonality, with values ranging from 0 to 1, was calculated as one minus the normalized Shannon entropy of productive rearrangement frequencies. Public clonotype analysis was restricted to overrepresented clonotypes comprising at least 0.05% of each patient's repertoire. Thirteen age-matched healthy donor repertoires from immuneACCESS served as clonality controls. As stored in TCRdb, this immuneACCESS dataset retains in-frame rearrangements with V and J assigned. A fraction of the clones does not appear; measured against another copy, unresolved V genes explain less than half of the discrepancy, and the remainder lacks a known reason. Clonal size and the V and J genes are those of that table, whereas D and trimming came from the DNA. The table for this sample lists hundreds of thousands of clones; around 70% of them were counted only once. The top ten clones comprise approximately 15% of the sample.

In the paper's terms, the time point label means: roughly 25 months on ibrutinib. Roughly 2.2 micrograms of genomic DNA were extracted from cryopreserved PBMCs for TCR beta library preparation. Longitudinal blood samples from CLL patients receiving ibrutinib monotherapy were subjected to high-throughput TCR beta sequencing. The patients took part in an open-label, single-center phase 2 trial of ibrutinib monotherapy. This sequence originates from a human donor with chronic lymphocytic leukemia. Here the sequenced sample was PBMCs, taken after 24 months of ibrutinib treatment. The chain uses TRBV9 and TRBJ1-3; 5 matching bases give a weak D call of TRBD1. The sequenced DNA is TGTGCCAGCAGCGAAAGCCCAGGGTACGGCGGCGACACCATATATTTT. Its translation is CASSESPGYGGDTIYF.